This TCR beta chain is from a study of glioma-infiltrating T cells. Regarding the study as a whole: Above-expected tissue-blood divergence occurred in all gliomas, most in low-grade ones. Only very few CDR3 sequences appeared in both tissue and blood.

This clonotype was observed many times. Its antigen is unknown. TCR alpha and beta CDR3 regions were amplified from RNA using iRepertoire nested multiplex PCR. Tissue mRNA or PBMC total RNA, roughly 85-450 ng, went into one-step reverse transcription and amplification. One entry per CDR3 protein results from TCRdb running MiXCR on the multiplex PCR reads. Counted here are around 350,000 distinct CDR3 sequences, 41% occurring once; the ten biggest clones make up about 12%. Source material: glioma tissue, nonneoplastic brain tissue, or PBMCs (not recorded which). This sequence was found in a human donor with low-grade glioma or glioblastoma, undergoing nonglioma brain surgery, or in good health (not recorded which).

CDR3 bases: TGTGCCAGCAGACTTAGTCCGGGACAGGGATATACGCAGTATTTT. This translates into CASRLSPGQGYTQYF. This sequence joins TRBV7-2 and TRBJ2-3, with 9 bases identical to TRBD1. The V segment lost 6 bases and the J segment 7 bases; nucleotides outside the gene matches: 11. Germline V gives CDR1 SGHTA, CDR2 FQGNSA. This CDR3 has 15 amino acids.